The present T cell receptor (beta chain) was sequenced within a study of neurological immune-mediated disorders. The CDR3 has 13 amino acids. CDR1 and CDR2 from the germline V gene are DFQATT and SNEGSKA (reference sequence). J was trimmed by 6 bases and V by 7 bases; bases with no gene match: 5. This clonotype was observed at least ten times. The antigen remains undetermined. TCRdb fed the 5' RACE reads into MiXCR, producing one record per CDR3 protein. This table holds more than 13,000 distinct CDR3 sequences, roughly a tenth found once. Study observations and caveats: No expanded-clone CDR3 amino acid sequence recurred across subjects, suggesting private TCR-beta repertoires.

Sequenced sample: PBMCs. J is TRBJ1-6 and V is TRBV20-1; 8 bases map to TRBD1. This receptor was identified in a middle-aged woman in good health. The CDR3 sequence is CSVSGQANSPLHF. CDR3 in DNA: TGCAGTGTTTCGGGACAGGCTAATTCACCCCTCCACTTT.